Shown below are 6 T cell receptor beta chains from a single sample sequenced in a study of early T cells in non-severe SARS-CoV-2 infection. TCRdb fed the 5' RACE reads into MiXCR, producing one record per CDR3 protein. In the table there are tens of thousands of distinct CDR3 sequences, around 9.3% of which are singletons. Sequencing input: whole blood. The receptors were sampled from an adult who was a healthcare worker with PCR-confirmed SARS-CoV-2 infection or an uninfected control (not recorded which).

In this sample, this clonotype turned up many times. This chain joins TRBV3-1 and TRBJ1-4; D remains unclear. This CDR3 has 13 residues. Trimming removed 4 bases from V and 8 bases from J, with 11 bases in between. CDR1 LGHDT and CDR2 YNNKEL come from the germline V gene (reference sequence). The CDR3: CASSLFAGEKLFF. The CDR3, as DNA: TGTGCCAGCAGCCTTTTTGCGGGGGAAAAACTGTTTTTT.

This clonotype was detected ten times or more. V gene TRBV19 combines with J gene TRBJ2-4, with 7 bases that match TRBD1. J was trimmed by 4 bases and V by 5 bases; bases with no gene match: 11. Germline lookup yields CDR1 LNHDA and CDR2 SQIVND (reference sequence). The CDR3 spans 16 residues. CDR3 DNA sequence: TGTGCCAGTAGTTTGCCCACCGGGACAGCAAAAAACATTCAGTACTTC. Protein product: CASSLPTGTAKNIQYF.

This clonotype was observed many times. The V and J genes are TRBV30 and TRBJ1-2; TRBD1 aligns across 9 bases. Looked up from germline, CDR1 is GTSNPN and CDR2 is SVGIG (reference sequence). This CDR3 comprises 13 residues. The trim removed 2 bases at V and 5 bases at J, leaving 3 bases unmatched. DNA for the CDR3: TGTGCCTGGAGTTACGGGACAGGGTATGGCTACACCTTC. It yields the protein CAWSYGTGYGYTF.

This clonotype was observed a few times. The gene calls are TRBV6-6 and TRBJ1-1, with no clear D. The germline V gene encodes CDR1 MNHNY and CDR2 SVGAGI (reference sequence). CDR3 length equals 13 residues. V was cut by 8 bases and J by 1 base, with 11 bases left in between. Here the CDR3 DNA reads TGTGCCAGCGGGAGGACGCAGAACACTGAAGCTTTCTTT. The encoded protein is CASGRTQNTEAFF.

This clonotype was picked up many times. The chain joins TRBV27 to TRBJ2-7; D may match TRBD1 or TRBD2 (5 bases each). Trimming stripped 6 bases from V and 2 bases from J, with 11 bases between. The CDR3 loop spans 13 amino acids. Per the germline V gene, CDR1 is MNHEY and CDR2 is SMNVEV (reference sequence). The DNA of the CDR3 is TGTGCCAGCAGCCCGGGACGAACCTACGAGCAGTACTTC. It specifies CASSPGRTYEQYF.

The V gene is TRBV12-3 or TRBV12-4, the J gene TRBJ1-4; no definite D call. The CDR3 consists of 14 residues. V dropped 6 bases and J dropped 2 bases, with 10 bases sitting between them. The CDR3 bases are TGTGCCAGCAGGCCTGCCGGGACTAATGAAAAACTGTTTTTT. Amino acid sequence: CASRPAGTNEKLFF.